This is a list of T cell receptor beta chains from one sample in a study of cytomegalovirus exposure and HLA in healthy donors. Libraries were prepared by immunoSEQ multiplex PCR; TCRdb keeps only in-frame clonotypes and omits some of them. The repertoire consists of just over 150,000 clones, with less than 90% occurring once and the leading ten covering roughly 6.3%. The sequenced sample consisted of PBMCs. These receptors all stem from a male donor in good health and CMV-seropositive. The CDR3 runs from the conserved cysteine through the conserved F or W. D genes are given only for firm matches. Not every row has a clone size; where given, it reads once, few, many or a size class.

d_gene | abundance | j_gene | v_gene | len | CDR3nt | CDR3aa
TRBD2 | . | TRBJ2-1 | TRBV6-4 | 15 | TGTGCCAGCAGCGTTAGCGGGGTTTCCTACAATGAGCAGTTCTTC | CASSVSGVSYNEQFF
. | . | TRBJ2-1 | TRBV6-5 | 14 | TGTGCCAGCAGCGAGGTCGGGACAAACAATGAGCAGTTCTTC | CASSEVGTNNEQFF
TRBD1 | . | TRBJ1-1 | TRBV30 | 14 | TGTGCCTGGAGTCTAATGACAGGGACGACTGAAGCTTTCTTT | CAWSLMTGTTEAFF
TRBD2 | . | TRBJ2-5 | TRBV6-1 | 16 | TGTGCCAGCAGTGTTTGGCGGGAGGGCCGAGGGGAGACCCAGTACTTC | CASSVWREGRGETQYF
TRBD2 | once | TRBJ2-5 | TRBV7-9 | 14 | TGTGCCAGCAGCCTAGCGGGAGTCCAAGAGACCCAGTACTTC | CASSLAGVQETQYF
TRBD1 | . | TRBJ2-5 | TRBV27 | 13 | TGTGCCAGCAGCCCTCAGGGGGCTGGGGAGCAGTACTTC | CASSPQGAGEQYF
TRBD1 | . | TRBJ1-4 | TRBV29-1 | 14 | TGCAGCGTTCGACAGGGGAGCACTAATGAAAAACTGTTTTTT | CSVRQGSTNEKLFF
. | . | TRBJ1-1 | TRBV7-8 | 13 | TGTGCCAGCCGTGGACTTCTGGGCACTGAAGCTTTCTTT | CASRGLLGTEAFF
TRBD2 | . | TRBJ2-7 | TRBV10-3 | 15 | TGTGCCTCCCAGGGTACTAGCGGAGCCTCCTACGAGCAGTACTTC | CASQGTSGASYEQYF
TRBD1 | . | TRBJ1-3 | TRBV6-1 | 15 | TGTGCCAGCATAAGGGACAGGGGAACTGGAAACACCATATATTTT | CASIRDRGTGNTIYF
. | . | TRBJ1-2 | TRBV20-1 | 11 | TGCAGTGCTCCGGAGGAGTATGGCTACACCTTC | CSAPEEYGYTF
TRBD1 | . | TRBJ1-6 | TRBV14 | 17 | TGTGCCAGCAGCCAAGCAGCCTTCGGACAGGGCGGCTCACCCCTCCACTTT | CASSQAAFGQGGSPLHF
. | . | TRBJ1-5 | TRBV7-9 | 12 | TGTTCCAGCAGCCCCCGCGAGCAGCCCCAGCATTTT | CSSSPREQPQHF
. | . | TRBJ1-3 | TRBV6-6 | 14 | TGTGCCAGCAGAGGGGGTAGCTCTGGAAACACCATATATTTT | CASRGGSSGNTIYF
. | . | TRBJ2-5 | TRBV5-1 | 12 | TGCGCCAGCAGCTCGGGTCAAGAGACCCAGTACTTC | CASSSGQETQYF
. | few | TRBJ2-7 | TRBV7-9 | 11 | TGTTCCAGCAGCCGAGAATACGAGCAGTACTTC | CSSSREYEQYF
TRBD2 | . | TRBJ2-7 | TRBV27 | 18 | TGTGCCAGCAGTTTAAGACTAGCGGGAGGTGCTCGCTCCTACGAGCAGTACTTC | CASSLRLAGGARSYEQYF
TRBD1 | . | TRBJ2-5 | TRBV7-2 | 15 | TGTGCCACGTATCGGGACAGGGGGCGTTCGGAGACCCAGTACTTC | CATYRDRGRSETQYF
TRBD1 | . | TRBJ1-1 | TRBV27 | 14 | TGTGCCAGCAGTGACAGGGGACTGGGCACTGAAGCTTTCTTT | CASSDRGLGTEAFF
TRBD1 | few | TRBJ2-3 | TRBV7-9 | 13 | TGTGCCAGCAGCGACAGGGGGGCGGATACGCAGTATTTT | CASSDRGADTQYF
TRBD2 | few | TRBJ2-1 | TRBV7-2 | 14 | TGTGCCAGCAACGGGACTAGCGGGTACAATGAGCAGTTCTTC | CASNGTSGYNEQFF
. | . | TRBJ2-2 | TRBV7-3 | 15 | TGTGCCAGCAGCCCCCGTGGGTCGGGCACCGGGGAGCTGTTTTTT | CASSPRGSGTGELFF
. | . | TRBJ1-2 | TRBV5-1 | 12 | TGCGCCAGCAGCTTTGATCAGGATGGCTACACCTTC | CASSFDQDGYTF
TRBD1 | . | TRBJ1-2 | TRBV10-3 | 14 | TGTGCCATCAAGGGGGCAGGGGAAAACTATGGCTACACCTTC | CAIKGAGENYGYTF
. | . | TRBJ2-3 | TRBV9 | 16 | TGTGCCAGCAGCGTAGCTACTCGGGGTGTCACAGATACGCAGTATTTT | CASSVATRGVTDTQYF
TRBD2 | . | TRBJ2-5 | TRBV9 | 14 | TGTGCCAGCAGCCCGAGGACTAGGGGAGAGACCCAGTACTTC | CASSPRTRGETQYF
. | . | TRBJ2-2 | TRBV4-2 | 15 | TGTGCCAGCAGCCAAGGGGAGGGGGAAGCCGGGGAGCTGTTTTTT | CASSQGEGEAGELFF
. | . | TRBJ2-7 | TRBV30 | 12 | TGTGCCTGGAGTGTACGGGGTGCCGAGCAGTACTTC | CAWSVRGAEQYF
TRBD2 | . | TRBJ2-1 | TRBV10-3 | 16 | TGTGCCATCAGTGAGCGGGCTAGCGGGAGCAACAATGAGCAGTTCTTC | CAISERASGSNNEQFF
. | few | TRBJ2-1 | TRBV5-1 | 13 | TGCGCCAGCAGACTAGAGGCGGGCTCGAGGCAGTTCTTC | CASRLEAGSRQFF
. | . | TRBJ2-2 | TRBV6-1 | 15 | TGTGCCAGCAGCCAGGGACTCGTGAACACCGGGGAGCTGTTTTTT | CASSQGLVNTGELFF
TRBD2 | . | TRBJ2-4 | TRBV27 | 14 | TGTGCCAGCAGTTTTGGGGGGGGCAAAAACATTCAGTACTTC | CASSFGGGKNIQYF
TRBD2 | . | TRBJ2-1 | TRBV19 | 14 | TGTGCCAGTTCGAGTGGGGCCCAAGCGGGAGAGCAGTTCTTC | CASSSGAQAGEQFF
. | once | TRBJ1-5 | TRBV7-3 | 13 | TGTGCCAGCAGCTCAGAAAATGGCCAGCCCCAGCATTTT | CASSSENGQPQHF
TRBD1 | . | TRBJ1-4 | TRBV18 | 19 | TGTGCCAGCTCACCATCTGGATGGACAGGGGACGCGACTAATGAAAAACTGTTTTTT | CASSPSGWTGDATNEKLFF
TRBD2 | . | TRBJ2-4 | TRBV29-1 | 12 | TGCAGCGCCGGGGGGGACAAAAACATTCAGTACTTC | CSAGGDKNIQYF
TRBD2 | . | TRBJ2-7 | TRBV7-9 | 15 | TGTGCCAGCATGGAGACTAGCGGGAGGACCTACGAGCAGTACTTC | CASMETSGRTYEQYF
. | . | TRBJ1-5 | TRBV18 | 15 | TGTGCCAGCTCAAACAGAGGGTTAAGCAATCAGCCCCAGCATTTT | CASSNRGLSNQPQHF
TRBD2 | . | TRBJ2-4 | TRBV10-1 | 17 | TGCGCCAGCAGTGAGTCGCAAGGGACTAGCACCAAAAACATTCAGTACTTC | CASSESQGTSTKNIQYF
. | . | TRBJ1-5 | TRBV6-5 | 13 | TGTGCCAGCAGTTGGCGGAGCAATCAGCCCCAGCATTTT | CASSWRSNQPQHF
. | few | TRBJ2-1 | TRBV7-9 | 14 | TGTTCCAGCAGCTTATACGGGAAAGGCAATGAGCAGTTCTTC | CSSSLYGKGNEQFF
. | . | TRBJ2-1 | TRBV18 | 17 | TGTGCCAGCTCACCACCTACGGGCGGGATGGGGTACAATGAGCAGTTCTTC | CASSPPTGGMGYNEQFF
TRBD1 | . | TRBJ2-1 | TRBV29-1 | 13 | TGCAGCGTTGAAGAGGGACAGGGACCTGAGCAGTTCTTC | CSVEEGQGPEQFF
. | . | TRBJ2-7 | TRBV29-1 | 15 | TGCAGCGTTGATATCAGCGGAGTGGCCTCCTACGAGCAGTACTTC | CSVDISGVASYEQYF
. | . | TRBJ1-2 | TRBV2 | 13 | TGTGCCAGCAGTGAACTTCAGGGTACTGGCTACACCTTC | CASSELQGTGYTF
. | . | TRBJ2-1 | TRBV5-6 | 15 | TGTGCCAGCAGCTTGGCCAGCGGCAGCTACAATGAGCAGTTCTTC | CASSLASGSYNEQFF
TRBD2 | . | TRBJ2-7 | TRBV11-2 | 15 | TGTGCCAGCATCCACCCCGTCGGCGGGAGAAGCGAGCAGTACTTC | CASIHPVGGRSEQYF
. | . | TRBJ2-7 | TRBV30 | 16 | TGTGCCTGGAGTGCCCGTTGGCGGGGTATATCCTACGAGCAGTACTTC | CAWSARWRGISYEQYF
. | . | TRBJ2-1 | TRBV6-6 | 13 | TGTGCCAGCAGCTCTTCTAGCTGGGATGAGCAGTTCTTC | CASSSSSWDEQFF
. | . | TRBJ1-1 | TRBV29-1 | 13 | TGCAGCGCTGATAAGGGGGTTAACACTGAAGCTTTCTTT | CSADKGVNTEAFF
. | . | TRBJ1-1 | TRBV21-1 | 15 | TGTGCCAGCAGCCCGTGGGACAGATCGAACACTGAAGCTTTCTTT | CASSPWDRSNTEAFF
. | . | TRBJ2-1 | TRBV4-1 | 16 | TGCGCCAGCAGGGCCATAGGCAGACTAACCTACAATGAGCAGTTCTTC | CASRAIGRLTYNEQFF
. | . | TRBJ2-5 | TRBV27 | 17 | TGTGCCAGCAGTCCAAGCCGGATAGCTGCGGGGCAAGAGACCCAGTACTTC | CASSPSRIAAGQETQYF
TRBD2 | . | TRBJ2-1 | TRBV30 | 17 | TGTGCCTGGAGTCCTAAAGCCATACTAGCGGGAGCTGCTGAGCAGTTCTTC | CAWSPKAILAGAAEQFF
TRBD1 | . | TRBJ2-7 | TRBV6-1 | 15 | TGTGCCAGCAGTGAAGCAGGGACAGACCTCTACGAGCAGTACTTC | CASSEAGTDLYEQYF
. | . | TRBJ2-7 | TRBV28 | 13 | TGTGCCAGCAATATGGGCCCCCCTTACGAGCAGTACTTC | CASNMGPPYEQYF
TRBD1 | . | TRBJ2-7 | TRBV7-9 | 18 | TGTGCCAGCAGCTCAGCAAGGGGGATCGACAGGGGGATCCACGAGCAGTACTTC | CASSSARGIDRGIHEQYF
. | . | TRBJ2-7 | TRBV7-2 | 14 | TGTGCCAGCAGCTTAGTAGGGCTAGCCGCCGAGCAGTACTTC | CASSLVGLAAEQYF
TRBD1 | . | TRBJ1-2 | TRBV5-5 | 14 | TGTGCCAGCCTACTGGACAGGGATAAGGATGGCTACACCTTC | CASLLDRDKDGYTF
TRBD2 | . | TRBJ2-1 | TRBV7-6 | 16 | TGTGCCAGCAGCTTAAGGACTAGCGGGAGGTACAATGAGCAGTTCTTC | CASSLRTSGRYNEQFF